This T cell receptor beta chain derives from a study of cytomegalovirus exposure and HLA in healthy donors (dated by TCRdb to about 2017). Study-level background: An earlier analysis of under 600 of the donors reported about 290 Gb of sequence data and 117 million unique TCR beta sequences from 150 million to 200 million T cells. The aim of the study was to test whether cataloging public T cell receptors could identify signatures of past pathogen exposure. HLA typing covered class I and class II loci at four-digit resolution. Roughly 300 gigabases of sequencing data and 91 million or so unique TCR sequences made up an early release that covered over 550 HLA-typed donors. An earlier analysis of nearly 600 of the donors applied high-throughput TCR beta sequencing to assess whether each TCR beta V gene segment acted as functional or pseudogenic. Typing coverage varied by locus: roughly 620-640 donors for A, B, C, DRB1 and DQB1; more than 500 for DQA1; over 600 for DPA1; roughly 470 for DPB1. Every discovery cohort repertoire had been produced on one sequencing platform. About 5 DR-DQ haplotypes were handled as single units for association and clustering, since linkage in the cohort was strong. Genome-wide SNP genotypes for about 65% of the 666 donors were used in a later genetic analysis, which treated that subset as a discovery cohort. Donor age, sex, ethnicity and CMV serostatus were collected together with the repertoire data. Across about 380 genotyped donors of the cohort, an average of approximately 240,000 unique TCR beta nucleotide sequences per donor were sequenced, and approximately 19% of those sequences were non-productive. Rather than using new phenotypic data, the later analysis identified candidate immune exposures from TCR beta sequences and from how often those sequences occurred across donors. A later analysis re-analyzed previously published TCR beta repertoires from 500 to 700 donors and added high-resolution HLA genotyping to study TCR occurrence patterns. Among the roughly 430 genotyped donors, approximately 82% belonged to the genetic ancestry cluster associated with self-reported Caucasian donors. In addition to the first cohort of 666 subjects, a separate validation cohort of 120 different subjects was used. The study used immunosequencing to profile the T cell repertoires of hundreds of subjects and linked those repertoires to cytomegalovirus serostatus. To predict cytomegalovirus infection status, the study brought together high-throughput TCR immunosequencing, statistical association of individual TCRs with disease status, and machine learning.

V is pruned by 4 bases and J by 0 bases, leaving 5 bases of the junction without a gene match. CDR1 and CDR2 are read off the germline V gene as SGHTA and FQGTGA. The CDR3 spans 17 residues, from the cysteine through the phenylalanine. The sequence is cut down to CDR3 DNA, 51 bases in frame from base 1. About this clone: Its antigen is currently not known. Per-nucleotide qualities are absent, and no much larger clonotype sits a single base away.

Study-wide findings and limitations: In an earlier analysis of more than 450 of the donors, most TCR beta V segments were observed in productive rearrangements about 90% or about 30% of the time, broadly matching IMGT annotations. In a later analysis, around 15,000 TCR beta sequences were associated with specific HLA alleles at a false discovery rate of 0.05. In both the original and validation cohorts, the classifier was reported to diagnose cytomegalovirus status with high specificity and sensitivity. Compared with equally common non-associated chains, HLA-associated TCR beta chains in a later analysis were more clonally expanded and had lower generation probabilities. A later analysis found that most CMV-associated TCR beta chains appeared HLA-restricted, with HLA associations seemingly driven largely by CMV exposure. In a later analysis, TCR association rates were found to vary across HLA loci, with the most associated TCRs seen for DRB1 alleles and the fewest for HLA-C alleles. The authors suggested that the approach could potentially be extended to other disease states and immunological phenotypes. Some IMGT-functional V segments, including TRBV6-2 and TRBV6-3, could not be told apart with the 87-base-pair reads, so those segments were excluded. CMV serostatus was the only immune exposure information available for the cohort. Because counts were too low, 15 or so rarely observed V segments, including chromosome 9 orphons, were excluded from the earlier analysis of around 640 of the donors. In vitro tests confirmed that a few of the cytomegalovirus-associated TCR beta chains recognize cytomegalovirus antigens. A cluster of highly shared sequence variants was judged likely to be a technical artifact of the sequencing pipeline. While some public TCRs were present in many individuals, most TCR sequences turned up only very rarely across donors. According to a later genetic analysis, donors in an Asian-associated ancestry cluster had fewer N-insertions in productive TCRs than the approximately 670-donor mean. Linkage disequilibrium might explain the correlated functional status among segregating V segments, but an unknown experimental factor could not be ruled out. A further reported finding was that TCR beta sequences accurately predicted the HLA-A and HLA-B alleles for most subjects in the first cohort. Because HLA typing was missing for some donors at each locus, association tests included only the typed subset. The study gave a list of 150 to 200 TCR beta chains associated with cytomegalovirus. When HLA alleles, especially DR and DQ, strongly co-occurred, attributing TCR associations to individual alleles was difficult. V-gene and J-gene trimming of TCR beta chains was associated with a missense DCLRE1C variant in a later genetic analysis, and the association was replicated in an independent cohort. Roughly uniform sequencing depth across donors was assumed in presence/absence analyses, although this assumption may not hold. In a later analysis, several top co-occurrence clusters were reported to appear linked to parvovirus B19, influenza, CMV and Epstein-Barr virus. Only TCR beta chains were sequenced in this cohort, and the absence of alpha or paired-chain data limited detectable features.

The library relied on the immunoSEQ multiplex PCR assay. For the multiplex PCR, a mixture combining 60 forward primers for TCR Vbeta segments and 13 reverse primers for TCR Jbeta segments was used. The CDR3 region of rearranged TCR beta genes was amplified from genomic DNA by a multiplex PCR assay. The Illumina HiSeq System was used to sequence the amplified TCR beta libraries as 87-base-pair reads. The source study handled its data this way. A later analysis tallied approximately 87 million unique TCR beta chains across the 640 or so repertoires, and around 10 million of those chains were shared by two or more donors. Raw reads were error-corrected and collapsed into unique sequences with a nearest-neighbor algorithm that merged closely related sequences to remove PCR and sequencing errors. CDR3 sequences were aligned to IMGT reference sequences to assign V, D and J gene segments. For a sequence to be retained, a match of at least six nucleotides to both a V gene segment and a J gene segment was required. Rearrangements were classified as productive when the CDR3 lacked stop codons and remained in frame with V and J, and all other rearrangements were classified as non-productive. CDR3 was defined according to IMGT convention as the region running from the second conserved V-encoded cysteine to the conserved J-encoded phenylalanine. Sequences without an unambiguous match to a single V gene segment were excluded from the earlier analysis of 450 to 750 of the donors. An earlier analysis of 587 of the donors classified V segments as functional when productive rearrangements were above 56.7% and as segregating when the standard deviation between donors was above 5%. A statistical classification framework was developed to diagnose cytomegalovirus status using the catalog of TCR beta chain sequences. In a later analysis, V and J genes were assigned by comparing TCR nucleotide sequences against IMGT/GENE-DB human TR gene sequences. A later analysis assigned CDR3 sequences and most-parsimonious VDJ recombination scenarios with the TCRdist pipeline. In a later analysis, each TCR beta chain was defined by its CDR3 amino acid sequence together with its V-gene family, and reads without a unique V-gene family were excluded. As a way to deal with suspected cross-contamination and a sequencing artifact, a later analysis dropped nearly 600 nucleotide sequences that were highly shared and had low generation probability. In a later analysis, a clonal expansion index was calculated for each public chain from normalized within-repertoire ranks of inferred template counts. Generation probabilities in a later analysis came from a VDJ recombination model fitted to out-of-frame rearrangements, and those results were checked against IGoR. Hypergeometric tests were used in a later analysis to score TCR-TCR, TCR-HLA and TCR-CMV co-occurrence, with a repertoire-size bias correction applied to the TCR pairs. To estimate false discovery rates, a later analysis permuted the HLA or CMV assignments 20 times. A later analysis grouped co-occurring TCRs with DBSCAN, adding TCRdist sequence similarity when clustering within HLA-allele-positive subsets. Co-occurrence clustering excluded repertoires with fewer than 30,000 or more than 120,000 public chains, plus five with anomalous nucleotide sharing. TCRdb provides this immuneACCESS table in a form limited to in-frame rearrangements. Some clones are lacking; in checked studies, under half of them reflect an unresolved V gene, and why the rest are absent is not known. That table gives V, J and clone size, and the DNA gave D and trimming. For this sample the table gives 70,000 or so clones, of which approximately 78% were detected only once. The top ten hold 1.9% of the sample.

The cohort was made up of about 610 healthy bone marrow donors. All cohort members were sampled while nominally healthy, although unrecorded immune exposures were likely present. The donor was CMV seronegative and was included in the group of a few hundred seronegative cohort members. Each donor provided a peripheral blood sample, and peripheral blood mononuclear cells were used for TCR beta sequencing. Genomic DNA was extracted from the blood cell samples with the Qiagen DNeasy Blood Extraction Kit. The sequence was collected from a man between 18 and 35 years old in good health and CMV-seronegative. The rearrangement combines TRBV7-3 with TRBJ2-5, with 13 bases matching TRBD2. Sequenced material: PBMCs. Here is the DNA: TGTGCCAGCAGCTCTGGACTAGCGGGGGAGTACCAAGAGACCCAGTACTTC. It specifies CASSSGLAGEYQETQYF. Reference TRBV7-3 and TRBJ2-5 genes cover what lies past the CDR3, so the full variable domain is GAGVSQTPSNKVTEKGKYVELRCDPISGHTALYWYRQSLGQGPEFLIYFQGTGAADDSGLPNDRFFAVRPEGSVSTLKIQRTERGDSAVYLCASSSGLAGEYQETQYFGPGTRLLVL.